The clone carrying this TCR beta chain was seen a handful of times. The entry originates in a study of T-cell reconstitution after alpha-beta-depleted transplantation in children. Researchers prepared the TCRbeta library using unique molecular identifiers, the study reports. TCRdb re-derived calls from the PCR reads in MiXCR, one entry per CDR3 protein. In the table there are about 410,000 distinct CDR3 sequences, about 20% of which are singletons. Germline assignment: CDR1 SGHRS and CDR2 YFSETQ. V lost 0 bases, J lost 5 bases, and 9 bases lay in between. The CDR3 covers 14 residues. The sequence derives from a human donor who donated a stem cell graft to a child with acute myeloid leukemia. V usage is TRBV5-1 and J usage is TRBJ2-4; tentative D call: TRBD1 (7 bases). This material consisted of PBMCs from the stem cell graft donor, taken from the stem cell graft. CDR3 amino acids: CASSLGGTENIQYF. The CDR3 bases are TGCGCCAGCAGCTTGGGCGGGACAGAAAACATTCAGTACTTC. Full variable domain (rest looked up from reference TRBV5-1 and TRBJ2-4): KAGVTQTPRYLIKTRGQQVTLSCSPISGHRSVSWYQQTPGQGLQFLFEYFSETQRNKGNFPGRFSGRQFSNSRSEMNVSTLELGDSALYLCASSLGGTENIQYFGAGTRLSVL.